This entry features one TCR beta chain sequence. Its antigen specificity is not known. There are no base qualities to consult, and no much larger clone falls within one base. The library came from the immunoSEQ multiplex PCR assay. A mixture of 60 forward primers for TCR Vbeta segments and 13 reverse primers for TCR Jbeta segments was used in the multiplex PCR. Amplification of the CDR3 region of rearranged TCR beta genes was performed with a multiplex PCR assay on genomic DNA. On the Illumina HiSeq System, the amplified TCR beta libraries were sequenced as 87-base-pair reads. In the authors' own workflow: Across the 670 or so repertoires, a later analysis counted roughly 77 million unique TCR beta chains, 9.5 million to 12 million of which were shared by at least two donors. Raw reads were error-corrected and collapsed into unique sequences by a nearest-neighbor algorithm in which closely related sequences were merged to remove PCR and sequencing errors. To assign V, D and J gene segments, CDR3 sequences were aligned to IMGT reference sequences. For a sequence to be retained, at least a six-nucleotide match to both a V gene segment and a J gene segment was required. Rearrangements were called productive when the CDR3 lacked stop codons and stayed in frame with V and J; all others were non-productive. CDR3 was defined according to IMGT convention as the region running from the second conserved V-encoded cysteine to the conserved J-encoded phenylalanine. In an earlier analysis of more than 550 of the donors, sequences lacking an unambiguous match to a single V gene segment were excluded. An earlier analysis of over 450 of the donors classified V segments as functional when productive rearrangements were above 56.7% and as segregating when the standard deviation between donors was above 5%. A statistical classification framework was built to diagnose cytomegalovirus status from the catalog of TCR beta chain sequences. In a later analysis, TCR nucleotide sequences were compared against IMGT/GENE-DB human TR gene sequences so that V and J genes could be assigned. The TCRdist pipeline was used in a later analysis to assign CDR3 sequences and most-parsimonious VDJ recombination scenarios. A later analysis defined each TCR beta chain by its CDR3 amino acid sequence plus V-gene family, and excluded reads lacking a unique V-gene family. A later analysis removed 592 highly shared, low-generation-probability nucleotide sequences to deal with suspected cross-contamination and a sequencing artifact. In a later analysis, a clonal expansion index was calculated for each public chain from normalized within-repertoire ranks of inferred template counts. In a later analysis, generation probabilities were computed using a VDJ recombination model fitted to out-of-frame rearrangements, and the results were checked against IGoR. In a later analysis, hypergeometric tests were used to score TCR-TCR, TCR-HLA and TCR-CMV co-occurrence, with a repertoire-size bias correction applied to TCR pairs. False discovery rates were estimated in a later analysis by permuting HLA or CMV assignments 20 times. In a later analysis, co-occurring TCRs were grouped using DBSCAN, and TCRdist sequence similarity was added for clustering within HLA-allele-positive subsets. For co-occurrence clustering, repertoires with fewer than 30,000 or more than 120,000 public chains were excluded, along with five repertoires with anomalous nucleotide sharing. As stored in TCRdb, this immuneACCESS dataset retains in-frame rearrangements with V and J assigned. A fraction of the clones does not appear; measured against another copy, unresolved V genes explain less than half of the discrepancy, and the remainder lacks a known reason. V and J calls and clone size are those listed in that table; D and trimming were worked out from the DNA. The sample data list roughly 150,000 clones, and 82% of these were observed just once. The top ten clones comprise 1.5% of the sample.

This sample stems from a study of cytomegalovirus exposure and HLA in healthy donors (dated by TCRdb to 2015 to 2018). Describing the broader study: In an earlier analysis of 587 of the donors, 276 Gb of sequence data and 90 million to 120 million unique TCR beta sequences from roughly 180 million T cells were reported. An early release covering roughly 600 HLA-typed donors comprised roughly 300 gigabases of sequencing data and tens of millions of unique TCR sequences. In addition to the first cohort of 666 subjects, a separate validation cohort of over 90 different subjects was used. The T cell repertoires of around 670 subjects were profiled by immunosequencing and related to cytomegalovirus serostatus. Of the approximately 400 genotyped donors, approximately 80% fell in the genetic ancestry cluster associated with self-reported Caucasian donors. The study aimed to test whether signatures of past pathogen exposure could be identified by cataloging public T cell receptors. HLA typing included class I and class II loci at four-digit resolution. Every discovery cohort repertoire had been produced on one sequencing platform. Alongside the repertoire data, information on donor age, sex, ethnicity and CMV serostatus was compiled. On average, roughly 240,000 unique TCR beta nucleotide sequences were sequenced per donor among about 400 genotyped donors of the cohort, with roughly 19% of those sequences being non-productive. Because of strong linkage in the cohort, roughly five DR-DQ haplotypes were treated as single units for association and clustering. An earlier analysis of about 620 of the donors applied high-throughput TCR beta sequencing to assess whether each TCR beta V gene segment acted as functional or pseudogenic. A later genetic analysis took genome-wide SNP genotypes for about 65% of the 666 donors and used that subset as a discovery cohort. The number of typed donors differed by locus: about 620-630 for A, B, C, DRB1 and DQB1; 522 for DQA1; approximately 610 for DPA1; and some 430 for DPB1. High-throughput TCR immunosequencing, statistical association of individual TCRs with disease status, and machine learning were combined to predict cytomegalovirus infection status. In the later analysis, no new phenotypic data were used to find candidate immune exposures; instead, reliance was placed on TCR beta sequences and their occurrence across donors. To study patterns of TCR occurrence, a later analysis re-analyzed previously published TCR beta repertoires from around 660 donors and added high-resolution HLA genotyping. The paper's findings and limits, for the study overall: Most TCR sequences were seen in very few donors, while some public TCRs were found in many individuals. A later analysis associated about 16,000 TCR beta sequences with specific HLA alleles at a false discovery rate of 0.05. Linkage disequilibrium might explain the correlated functional status among segregating V segments, but an unknown experimental factor could not be excluded. Compared with equally common non-associated chains, HLA-associated TCR beta chains in a later analysis were more clonally expanded and had lower generation probabilities. The only immune exposure information available for the cohort was CMV serostatus. Broadly in line with IMGT annotations, most TCR beta V segments showed up in productive rearrangements about 87% or about 30% of the time in an earlier analysis of several hundred of the donors. When HLA alleles, especially DR and DQ, strongly co-occurred, attributing TCR associations to individual alleles was difficult. A total of about 150 TCR beta chains were listed by the study as associated with cytomegalovirus. V-gene and J-gene trimming of TCR beta chains was associated with a missense DCLRE1C variant in a later genetic analysis, and the association was replicated in an independent cohort. A later analysis found that TCR association rates varied across HLA loci, with DRB1 alleles showing the most associated TCRs and HLA-C alleles the fewest. This cohort had only TCR beta chains sequenced, and the lack of alpha or paired-chain data limited which features could be detected. A cluster of highly shared sequence variants was judged likely to represent a technical artifact of the sequencing pipeline. According to a later genetic analysis, donors in an Asian-associated ancestry cluster had fewer N-insertions in productive TCRs than the approximately 670-donor mean. A further reported finding was that TCR beta sequences accurately predicted the HLA-A and HLA-B alleles for most subjects in the first cohort. A later analysis reported that several top co-occurrence clusters appeared linked to parvovirus B19, influenza, CMV and Epstein-Barr virus. Because the 87-base-pair reads could not distinguish some IMGT-functional V segments, including TRBV6-2 and TRBV6-3, those segments were excluded. Sequencing depth was assumed to be roughly uniform across donors in the presence/absence analyses, though that assumption may not hold. The earlier analysis of about 600 of the donors excluded approximately 17 rarely observed V segments, including chromosome 9 orphons, because counts were too low. HLA typing was unavailable for some donors at each locus, so association tests used only the typed subset. In vitro tests confirmed that a few of the cytomegalovirus-associated TCR beta chains recognize cytomegalovirus antigens. Most CMV-associated TCR beta chains appeared to be HLA-restricted in a later analysis, and the HLA associations seemed to be driven largely by CMV exposure. Cytomegalovirus status was reported to be diagnosed by the classifier with high specificity and sensitivity in both the original and validation cohorts. According to the authors, the approach could potentially be generalized to other disease states and immunological phenotypes.

The CDR3 sequence holds 15 residues, the cysteine and phenylalanine included. The kept DNA is CDR3 alone, 45 bases in frame from the first base. The germline V gene specifies MDHEN as CDR1 and SYDVKM as CDR2. Trimming accounts for 4 bases at V and 3 bases at J, while the number of junction bases matched to no gene is 8. The cohort was made up of roughly 670 healthy bone marrow donors. At the time of sampling, all cohort members were nominally healthy, though unrecorded immune exposures were likely present. The donor was CMV seropositive and was included in the group of around 300 seropositive cohort members. Each donor provided a peripheral blood sample, and peripheral blood mononuclear cells were used for TCR beta sequencing. Genomic DNA was extracted from the blood cell samples with the Qiagen DNeasy Blood Extraction Kit.

Sequencing input: PBMCs. The chain was built from TRBV28 and TRBJ2-7, and 8 junctional nucleotides match TRBD1. This receptor was taken from a girl between 5 and 17 years old in good health and CMV-seropositive. The nucleotide sequence is TGTGCCAGCAGTTCCCCGGGACAGGACCGCTACGAGCAGTACTTC. The translation is CASSSPGQDRYEQYF.